This TCR beta chain emerged from a study of breast tumors, draining lymph nodes, adjacent tissues. The CDR3 runs 12 residues. V lost 4 bases, J lost 8 bases, and 2 bases stayed unmatched. Germline CDR1 LGHDT, CDR2 YNNKEL (reference sequence). General study findings and limits: Tumor and nontumor repertoires were significantly more similar in luminal-like than in basal-like breast cancer. Tumor TCR diversity was below lymph nodes but above nontumor tissue. That most tumor T cells come from lymph nodes remained unproven. The data were judged consistent with most tumor T cells coming from lymph node and expanding in tumor.

Axillary draining lymph nodes of breast cancer patients supplied the node samples. This clonotype was seen repeatedly, ten times or more. Its antigen is unidentified. TCRdb fed the multiplex PCR reads into MiXCR, producing one record per CDR3 protein. Among around 130,000 distinct CDR3 sequences listed, about 20% were seen once. The chain recombines TRBV3-1 with TRBJ2-1; 7 bases fit TRBD1. What was sequenced was axillary lymph node tissue. The TCR sequence derives from a female donor with breast cancer. Some clones in this sample may be carry-over from other donors' samples. The CDR3 nucleotides read TGTGCCAGCAGCCGCCAGGGGGATGAGCAGTTCTTC. This gives the protein CASSRQGDEQFF.